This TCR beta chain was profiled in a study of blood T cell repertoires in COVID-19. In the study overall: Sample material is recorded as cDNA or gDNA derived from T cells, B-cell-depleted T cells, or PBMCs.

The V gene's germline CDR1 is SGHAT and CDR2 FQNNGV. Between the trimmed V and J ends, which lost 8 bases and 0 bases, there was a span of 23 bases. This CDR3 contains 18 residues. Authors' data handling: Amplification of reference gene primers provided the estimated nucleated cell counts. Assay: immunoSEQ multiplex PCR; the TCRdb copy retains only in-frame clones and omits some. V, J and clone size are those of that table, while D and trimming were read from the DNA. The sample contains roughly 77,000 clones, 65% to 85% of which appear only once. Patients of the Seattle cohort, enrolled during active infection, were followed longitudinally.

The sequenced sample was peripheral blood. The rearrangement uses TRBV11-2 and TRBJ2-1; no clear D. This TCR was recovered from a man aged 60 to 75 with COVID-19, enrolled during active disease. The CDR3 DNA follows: TGTGCCAGCGCGGATTTTTTCCAGTTTATGAGCTCCTACAATGAGCAGTTCTTC. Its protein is CASADFFQFMSSYNEQFF.